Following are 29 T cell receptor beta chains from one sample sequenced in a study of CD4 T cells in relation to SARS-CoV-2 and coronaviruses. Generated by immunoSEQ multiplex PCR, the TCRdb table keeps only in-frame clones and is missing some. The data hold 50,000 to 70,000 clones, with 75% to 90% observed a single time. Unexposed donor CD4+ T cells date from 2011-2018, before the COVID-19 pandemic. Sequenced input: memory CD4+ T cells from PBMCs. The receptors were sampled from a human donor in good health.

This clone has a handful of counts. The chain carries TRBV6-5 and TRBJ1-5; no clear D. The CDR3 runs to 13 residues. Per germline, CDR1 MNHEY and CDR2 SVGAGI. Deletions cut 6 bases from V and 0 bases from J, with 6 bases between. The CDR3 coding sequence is TGTGCCAGCAGCGGCCGTAGCAATCAGCCCCAGCATTTT. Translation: CASSGRSNQPQHF.

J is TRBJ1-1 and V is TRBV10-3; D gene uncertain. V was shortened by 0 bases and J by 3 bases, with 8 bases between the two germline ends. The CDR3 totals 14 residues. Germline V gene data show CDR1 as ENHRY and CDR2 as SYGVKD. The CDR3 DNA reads TGTGCCATCAGTGAGTCTAGCCGTGACACTGAAGCTTTCTTT. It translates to CAISESSRDTEAFF.

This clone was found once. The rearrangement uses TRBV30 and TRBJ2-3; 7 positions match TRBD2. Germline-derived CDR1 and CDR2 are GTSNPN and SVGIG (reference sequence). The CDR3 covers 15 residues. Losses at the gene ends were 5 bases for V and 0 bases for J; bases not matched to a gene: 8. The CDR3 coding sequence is TGTGCCTGGGCTAGCGGCGGAGTTAGCACAGATACGCAGTATTTT. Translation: CAWASGGVSTDTQYF.

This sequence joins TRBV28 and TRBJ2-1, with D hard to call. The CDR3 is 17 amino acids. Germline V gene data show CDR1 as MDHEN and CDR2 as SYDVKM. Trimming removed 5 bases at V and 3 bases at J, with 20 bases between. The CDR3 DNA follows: TGTGCCAGCAGTCCAGAGGACGAGGTGTGGGTCTACAATGAGCAGTTCTTC. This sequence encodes CASSPEDEVWVYNEQFF.

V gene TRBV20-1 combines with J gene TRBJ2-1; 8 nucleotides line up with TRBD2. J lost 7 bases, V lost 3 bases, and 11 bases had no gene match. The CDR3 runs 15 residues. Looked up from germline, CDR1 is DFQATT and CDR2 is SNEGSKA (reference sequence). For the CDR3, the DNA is TGCAGTGCTAGTCTGGCGGGAGGTAAATGGAATGAGCAGTTCTTC. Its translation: CSASLAGGKWNEQFF.

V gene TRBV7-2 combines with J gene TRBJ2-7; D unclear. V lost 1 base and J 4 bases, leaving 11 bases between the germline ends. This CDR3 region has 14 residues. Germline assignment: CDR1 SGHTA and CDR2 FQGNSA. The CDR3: CASSLDWQAYEQYF. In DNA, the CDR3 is TGTGCCAGCAGCTTAGATTGGCAGGCGTACGAGCAGTACTTC.

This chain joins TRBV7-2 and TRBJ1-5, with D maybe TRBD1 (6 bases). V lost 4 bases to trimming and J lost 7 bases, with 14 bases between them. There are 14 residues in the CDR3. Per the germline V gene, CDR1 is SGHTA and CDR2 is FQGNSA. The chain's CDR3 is CASSSFQGMQPQHF. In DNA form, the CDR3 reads TGTGCCAGCAGCTCTTTCCAGGGGATGCAGCCCCAGCATTTT.

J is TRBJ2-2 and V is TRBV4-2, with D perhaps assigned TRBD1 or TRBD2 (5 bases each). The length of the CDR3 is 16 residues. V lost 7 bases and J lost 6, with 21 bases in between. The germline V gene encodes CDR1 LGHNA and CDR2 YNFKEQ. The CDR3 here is CASTSRRGEVPGELFF. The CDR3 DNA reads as TGTGCCAGCACAAGCCGTCGGGGCGAAGTCCCCGGGGAGCTGTTTTTT.

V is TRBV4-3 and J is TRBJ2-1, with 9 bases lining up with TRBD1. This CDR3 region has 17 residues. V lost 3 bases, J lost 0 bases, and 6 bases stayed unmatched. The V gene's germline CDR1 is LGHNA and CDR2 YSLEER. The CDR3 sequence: CASSHIPGQGSYNEQFF. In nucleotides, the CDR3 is TGCGCCAGCAGCCATATTCCGGGACAGGGCTCCTACAATGAGCAGTTCTTC.

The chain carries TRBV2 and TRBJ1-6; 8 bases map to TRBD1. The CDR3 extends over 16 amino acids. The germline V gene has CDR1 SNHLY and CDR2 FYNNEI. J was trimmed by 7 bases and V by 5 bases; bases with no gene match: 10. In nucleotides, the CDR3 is TGTGCCAGCAGTCCAAGATCGACAGGGGAAAATTCACCCCTCCACTTT. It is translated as CASSPRSTGENSPLHF.

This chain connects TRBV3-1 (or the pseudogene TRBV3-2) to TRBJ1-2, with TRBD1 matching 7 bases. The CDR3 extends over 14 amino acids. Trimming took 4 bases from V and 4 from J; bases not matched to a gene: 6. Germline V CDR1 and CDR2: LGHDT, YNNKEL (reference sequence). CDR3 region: CASSRTGHGYGYTF. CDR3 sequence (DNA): TGTGCCAGCAGCCGGACAGGACACGGCTATGGCTACACCTTC.

This CDR3 reads CASSQVSGGYQGTQYF. The CDR3 bases are TGCGCCAGCAGCCAAGTTAGCGGGGGGTACCAAGGTACGCAGTATTTT. V gene TRBV4-1 combines with J gene TRBJ2-3; 10 positions agree with TRBD2. CDR3 length: 16 amino acids. Per germline, CDR1 MGHRA and CDR2 YSYEKL. The ends lost 1 base at V and 8 bases at J; junction bases unmatched: 9.

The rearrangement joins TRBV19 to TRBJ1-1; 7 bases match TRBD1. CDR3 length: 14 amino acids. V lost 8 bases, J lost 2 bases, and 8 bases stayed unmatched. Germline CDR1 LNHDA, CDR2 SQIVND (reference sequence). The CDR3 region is CASSRGLQNTEAFF. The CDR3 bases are TGTGCCAGTTCTAGGGGGCTTCAAAACACTGAAGCTTTCTTT. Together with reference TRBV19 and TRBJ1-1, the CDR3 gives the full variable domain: DGGITQSPKYLFRKEGQNVTLSCEQNLNHDAMYWYRQDPGQGLRLIYYSQIVNDFQKGDIAEGYSVSREKKESFPLTVTSAQKNPTAFYLCASSRGLQNTEAFFGQGTRLTVV.

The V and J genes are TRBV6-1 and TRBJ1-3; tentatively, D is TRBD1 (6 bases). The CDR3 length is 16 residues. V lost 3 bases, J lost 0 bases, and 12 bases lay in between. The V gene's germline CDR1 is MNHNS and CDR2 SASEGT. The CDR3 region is CASSDQGRSSGNTIYF. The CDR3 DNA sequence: TGTGCCAGCAGTGATCAGGGGCGATCCTCTGGAAACACCATATATTTT.

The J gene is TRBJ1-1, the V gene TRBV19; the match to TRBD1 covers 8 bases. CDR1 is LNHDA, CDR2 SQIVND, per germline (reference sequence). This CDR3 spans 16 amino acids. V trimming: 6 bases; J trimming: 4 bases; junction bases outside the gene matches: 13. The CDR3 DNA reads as TGTGCCAGTAGGCGCGAAGCCGACAGGGGAGGCACTGAAGCTTTCTTT. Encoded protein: CASRREADRGGTEAFF.

The DNA of the CDR3 is TGTGCCAGCAGTGAATCGAGGGACACAGACACAGATACGCAGTATTTT. It translates to CASSESRDTDTDTQYF. V is TRBV6-1 and J is TRBJ2-3; tentative D call: TRBD1 (6 bases). The V end lost 2 bases, the J end lost 2 bases, and 14 bases lay between the germline ends. Per the germline V gene, CDR1 is MNHNS and CDR2 is SASEGT. The CDR3 is made up of 16 amino acids.

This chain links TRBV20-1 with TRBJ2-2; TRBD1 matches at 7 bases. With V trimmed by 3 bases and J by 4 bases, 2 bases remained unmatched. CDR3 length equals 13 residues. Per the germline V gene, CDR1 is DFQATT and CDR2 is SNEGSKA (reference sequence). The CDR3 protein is CSASPGGTGELFF. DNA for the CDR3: TGCAGTGCTAGTCCAGGGGGCACCGGGGAGCTGTTTTTT.

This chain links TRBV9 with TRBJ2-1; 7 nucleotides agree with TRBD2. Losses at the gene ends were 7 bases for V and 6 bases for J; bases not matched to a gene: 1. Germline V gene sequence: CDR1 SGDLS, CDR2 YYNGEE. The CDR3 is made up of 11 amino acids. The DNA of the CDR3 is TGTGCCAGCGGGAGGGGCAATGAGCAGTTCTTC. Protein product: CASGRGNEQFF.

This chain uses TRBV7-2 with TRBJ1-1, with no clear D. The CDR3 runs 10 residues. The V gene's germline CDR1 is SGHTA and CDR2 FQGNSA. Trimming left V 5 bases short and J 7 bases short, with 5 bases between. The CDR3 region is CASSVVEAFF. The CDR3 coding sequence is TGTGCCAGCAGCGTAGTTGAAGCTTTCTTT.

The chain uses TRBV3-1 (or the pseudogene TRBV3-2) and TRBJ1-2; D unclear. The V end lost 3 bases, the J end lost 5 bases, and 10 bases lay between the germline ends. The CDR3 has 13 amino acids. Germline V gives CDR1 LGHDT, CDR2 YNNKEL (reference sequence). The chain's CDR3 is CASSQETEYGYTF. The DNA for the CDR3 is TGTGCCAGCAGCCAGGAAACCGAGTATGGCTACACCTTC.

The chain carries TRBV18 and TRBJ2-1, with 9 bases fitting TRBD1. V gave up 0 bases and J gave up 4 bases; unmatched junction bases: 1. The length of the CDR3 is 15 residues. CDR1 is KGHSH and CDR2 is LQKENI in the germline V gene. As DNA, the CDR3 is TGTGCCAGCTCACCACCGGACAGGGGTTACAATGAGCAGTTCTTC. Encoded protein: CASSPPDRGYNEQFF.

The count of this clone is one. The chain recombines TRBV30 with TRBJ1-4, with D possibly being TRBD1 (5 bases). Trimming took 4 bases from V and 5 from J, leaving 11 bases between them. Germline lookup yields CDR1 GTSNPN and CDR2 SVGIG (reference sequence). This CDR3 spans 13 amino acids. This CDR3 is CAWIGTENEKLFF. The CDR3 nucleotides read TGTGCCTGGATTGGGACTGAGAATGAAAAACTGTTTTTT.

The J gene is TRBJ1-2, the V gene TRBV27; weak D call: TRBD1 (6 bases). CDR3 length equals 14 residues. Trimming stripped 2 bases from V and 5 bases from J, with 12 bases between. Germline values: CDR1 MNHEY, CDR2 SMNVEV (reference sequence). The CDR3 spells CASSLRGGPYGYTF. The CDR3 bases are TGTGCCAGCAGTTTAAGGGGGGGTCCATATGGCTACACCTTC.

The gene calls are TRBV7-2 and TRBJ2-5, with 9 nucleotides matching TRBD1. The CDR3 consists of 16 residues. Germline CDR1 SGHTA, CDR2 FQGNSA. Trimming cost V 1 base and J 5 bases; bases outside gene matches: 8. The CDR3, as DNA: TGTGCCAGCAGCTTAGGGACAGGGGTAGAGTGGGAGACCCAGTACTTC. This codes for CASSLGTGVEWETQYF.

The CDR3 region has the DNA TGTGCCAGTAGCCGCGCGACAGGGCATACTGGGGCCAACGTCCTGACTTTC. It specifies CASSRATGHTGANVLTF. This chain links TRBV19 with TRBJ2-6, with 7 bases aligning to TRBD1. Germline V gene sequence: CDR1 LNHDA, CDR2 SQIVND (reference sequence). V lost 6 bases, J lost 2 bases, and 10 bases stayed unmatched. This CDR3 is built from 17 residues. The full variable domain, with the rest looked up from reference TRBV19 and TRBJ2-6, is DGGITQSPKYLFRKEGQNVTLSCEQNLNHDAMYWYRQDPGQGLRLIYYSQIVNDFQKGDIAEGYSVSREKKESFPLTVTSAQKNPTAFYLCASSRATGHTGANVLTFGAGSRLTVL.

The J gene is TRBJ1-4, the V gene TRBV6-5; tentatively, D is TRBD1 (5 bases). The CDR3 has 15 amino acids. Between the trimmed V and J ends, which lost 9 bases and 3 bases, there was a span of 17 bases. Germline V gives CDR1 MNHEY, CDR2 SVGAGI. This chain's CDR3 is CASRGLTRANEKLFF. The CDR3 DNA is TGTGCCAGTAGGGGACTAACCAGGGCTAATGAAAAACTGTTTTTT.

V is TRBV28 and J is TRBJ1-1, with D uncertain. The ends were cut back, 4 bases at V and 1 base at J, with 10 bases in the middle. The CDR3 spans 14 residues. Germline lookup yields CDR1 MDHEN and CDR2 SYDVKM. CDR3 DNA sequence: TGTGCCAGCAGTTGGACTTTGGGGAACACTGAAGCTTTCTTT. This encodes CASSWTLGNTEAFF. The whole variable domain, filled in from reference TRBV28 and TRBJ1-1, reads DVKVTQSSRYLVKRTGEKVFLECVQDMDHENMFWYRQDPGLGLRLIYFSYDVKMKEKGDIPEGYSVSREKKERFSLILESASTNQTSMYLCASSWTLGNTEAFFGQGTRLTVV.

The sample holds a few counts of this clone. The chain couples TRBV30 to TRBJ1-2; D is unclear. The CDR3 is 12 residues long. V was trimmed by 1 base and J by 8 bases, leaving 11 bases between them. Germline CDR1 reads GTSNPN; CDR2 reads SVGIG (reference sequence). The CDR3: CAWSAQTGGYTF. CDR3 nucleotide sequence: TGTGCCTGGAGTGCTCAGACGGGGGGCTACACCTTC. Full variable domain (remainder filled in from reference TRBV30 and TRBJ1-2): SQTIHQWPATLVQPVGSPLSLECTVEGTSNPNLYWYRQAAGRGLQLLFYSVGIGQISSEVPQNLSASRPQDRQFILSSKKLLLSDSGFYLCAWSAQTGGYTFGSGTRLTVV.

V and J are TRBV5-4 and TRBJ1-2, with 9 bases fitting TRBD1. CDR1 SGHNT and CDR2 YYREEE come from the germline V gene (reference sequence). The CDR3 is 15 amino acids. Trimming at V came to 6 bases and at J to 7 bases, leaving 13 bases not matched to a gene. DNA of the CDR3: TGTGCCAGCAACAACGTCGGTACAGGGGGCGCTGGCTACACCTTC. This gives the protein CASNNVGTGGAGYTF.